This TCR beta chain is from a study of neurological immune-mediated disorders. V dropped 3 bases and J dropped 0 bases, with 12 bases sitting between them. This CDR3 contains 16 residues. From germline, CDR1 is SGHDT and CDR2 YYEEEE. TCRdb itself ran the 5' RACE reads through MiXCR, one entry per CDR3 protein. The table includes 50,000 to 70,000 distinct CDR3 sequences, roughly 13% detected once. Study-level results: The absence of shared CDR3 amino acid sequences among expanded clones across subjects suggests private repertoires in all groups. While HTLV-1-associated myelopathy showed the greatest TCR clonal expansion, multiple sclerosis showed the least, falling below healthy controls.

This clonotype showed up many times. Its antigen is still unknown. The sequence derives from a woman aged 55-69 years with HTLV-1-associated myelopathy (HAM/TSP). Sequencing was carried out using PBMCs. The chain recombines TRBV5-6 with TRBJ1-4, with a weak D call TRBD1 (6 bases). The CDR3 is CASSSIQGSTNEKLFF. In DNA, the CDR3 is TGTGCCAGCAGCTCAATACAGGGATCAACTAATGAAAAACTGTTTTTT. Looking up the rest from reference TRBV5-6 and TRBJ1-4 gives the full variable domain: DAGVTQSPTHLIKTRGQQVTLRCSPKSGHDTVSWYQQALGQGPQFIFQYYEEEERQRGNFPDRFSGHQFPNYSSELNVNALLLGDSALYLCASSSIQGSTNEKLFFGSGTQLSVL.